A selection of T cell receptor beta chains follows, all from one sample in a study of blood T cell repertoires in COVID-19. Some clones are missing from TCRdb's copy, which holds only in-frame ones; the method was immunoSEQ multiplex PCR. The sample lists over 30,000 clones; 85% to 90% were seen once. Sequenced sample: peripheral blood. Receptors originate from a human donor with active COVID-19. The donor label of this sample is uncertain. CDR3s include the opening cysteine and the closing phenylalanine or tryptophan.

v_call cdr3_length cdr3_aa
TRBV3-1/TRBV3-2 14 CASSQGTGLIGYTF
TRBV19 11 CASSIDREAFF
TRBV5-1 14 CASSLLPGNTEAFF
TRBV7-2 16 CASSLAGTQQGYGYTF
TRBV10-3 15 CAIRGGTGVNYEQYF
TRBV4-2 16 CASSQSGVEGRETQYF
TRBV2 15 CATEGLAGAPDTQYF
TRBV6-5 16 CASSYFPGTGDNEQFF
TRBV4-3 16 CASSPSGQGVKNIQYF
TRBV4-3 15 CASSQGQGSHNEQFF
TRBV11-2 14 CASSGAGGSYEQYF
TRBV12-3/TRBV12-4 13 CASSLQVVTEAFF
TRBV9 16 CASSPDPGQVTDTQYF
TRBV28 18 CASSSISPMEPRLYGYTF
TRBV10-3 14 CAISESAGYEKLFF
TRBV5-1 14 CASSLLGAVYEQYF
TRBV12-3/TRBV12-4 11 CASSLKREQYF
TRBV5-6 15 CASSRAGTNTGELFF
TRBV9 16 CASSVAETGRTDTQYF
TRBV3-1/TRBV3-2 18 CASSQVSSGGAFQDTQYF
TRBV14 14 CASSPRQGSYEQYF
TRBV7-9 15 CASSHTSGSYNEQFF
TRBV3-1/TRBV3-2 16 CASSQELAPRGPEQFF
TRBV5-8 15 CASSRTGDSNQPQHF
TRBV4-3 15 CASSLIGGVNEKLFF
TRBV11-2 16 CASSPRRTGLNQPQHF
TRBV2 14 CASILRGGNTEAFF
TRBV19 14 CASSSGRIGETQYF
TRBV19 13 CASSIDRTNEQFF
TRBV5-1 15 CASSATGKSNEKLFF
TRBV6-4 15 CASSYSGGSTDTQYF
TRBV4-2 16 CASSLQLAGVNNEQFF
TRBV11-1 13 CASSSYPMYGYTF
TRBV6-5 14 CASTLTGGIDTQYF
TRBV6-2/TRBV6-3 14 CASSYLGGPYGYTF
TRBV5-4 16 CASSPGRSGGAETQYF
TRBV10-3 17 CAISELGTGGLGDGYTF
TRBV2 18 CASRIYAGSSSGANVLTF
TRBV4-3 14 CASSQDTDRKELFF
TRBV7-2 14 CASSFRQGAGEQYF
TRBV5-1 14 CASSLAWTGSSYTF
TRBV6-5 15 CASRHRDRELRGYTF
TRBV7-2 16 CASSQGLAGGYNEQFF
TRBV5-1 15 CASSPRTGGVNEQYF
TRBV4-3 14 CASSQERGFHEQFF
TRBV7-8 17 CASSPEATGFFNQPQHF
TRBV25-1 16 CASKPGTGGFIYGYTF
TRBV27 17 CASSLTPPGQSTYGYTF
TRBV28 15 CAIGTSGERAGELFF
TRBV3-1/TRBV3-2 16 CASRQGLAESWETQYF
TRBV9 14 CASSPLQGNYGYTF
TRBV2 17 CASSDVGHLTSTDTQYF
TRBV7-6 15 CASTSWGGRQETQYF
TRBV7-3 11 CASSLSGPQHF
TRBV7-2 14 CASSSMGGSETQYF
TRBV6-2/TRBV6-3 14 CASSWGPNTDTQYF
TRBV3-1/TRBV3-2 14 CASSQEIRGEKLFF